This T cell receptor (beta chain) was obtained from a study of blood T cell repertoires in COVID-19. Study overall: Nucleic acid was either cDNA or gDNA, and it came from T cells, B-cell-depleted T cells, or PBMCs.

Using immunoSEQ multiplex PCR, the repertoire was profiled, and TCRdb retains in-frame clones only, with some absent. The profile shows about 170,000 clones, 83% of them singletons. V was cut by 2 bases and J by 1 base, with 9 bases left in between. Germline V gives CDR1 MNHEY, CDR2 SMNVEV (reference sequence). The CDR3 has 16 residues. Residents of approximately 25 US areas, aged about 18 to 100 years, made up the participants. Assignment of participants to cohorts was predicated upon participant-reported clinical history. The study counted Cohort 3 donors as recovered given two negative PCRs, clearance, or symptom resolution.

Sequencing used PBMCs or T cells enriched from blood (not recorded which). This receptor was identified in a woman aged 45-65 years who had recovered from COVID-19. The rearrangement links TRBV27 to TRBJ2-6, with D uncertain. CDR3 sequence reads: CASSLNLRSGANVLTF. CDR3 sequence (DNA): TGTGCCAGCAGTTTAAATTTGCGTTCTGGGGCCAACGTCCTGACTTTC.